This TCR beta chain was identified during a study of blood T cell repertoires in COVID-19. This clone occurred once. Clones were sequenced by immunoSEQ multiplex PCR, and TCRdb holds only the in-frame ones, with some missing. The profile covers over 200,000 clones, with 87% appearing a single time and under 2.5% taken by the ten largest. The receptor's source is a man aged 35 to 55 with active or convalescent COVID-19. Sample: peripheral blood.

CDR3 nucleotide sequence: TGCGCCAGCAGCCAAGATGGGCCTTCAAAATATGGCTACACCTTC. Its translation is CASSQDGPSKYGYTF. The chain couples TRBV4-1 to TRBJ1-2; D unclear. Trimming shortened V by 0 bases and J by 5 bases, and 13 bases separated the two germline ends. Germline values: CDR1 MGHRA, CDR2 YSYEKL. There are 15 residues in the CDR3.